The present entry profiles one TCR beta chain with its context. The sample originates from a study of blood T cell repertoires in COVID-19. The table came from immunoSEQ multiplex PCR; TCRdb's copy has only in-frame clones and leaves some out. The sample yields hundreds of thousands of clones, around nine tenths seen once. Resolution of symptoms, clearance, or two negative PCRs was present in recovered Cohort 3 donors. This sequence originates from a woman aged 50 to 60 who had recovered from COVID-19. Sequenced input: PBMCs or T cells enriched from blood (not recorded which).

CDR3 DNA: TGTGCCAGTAGTAAACATCCGGGACAGGGGGATGTGGACTATGGCTACACCTTC. Amino acid sequence: CASSKHPGQGDVDYGYTF. The V gene is TRBV19, the J gene TRBJ1-2; 11 bases fit TRBD1. This CDR3 comprises 18 residues. The V segment lost 4 bases and the J segment 3 bases; nucleotides outside the gene matches: 13. Germline CDR1 is LNHDA and CDR2 is SQIVND (reference sequence).